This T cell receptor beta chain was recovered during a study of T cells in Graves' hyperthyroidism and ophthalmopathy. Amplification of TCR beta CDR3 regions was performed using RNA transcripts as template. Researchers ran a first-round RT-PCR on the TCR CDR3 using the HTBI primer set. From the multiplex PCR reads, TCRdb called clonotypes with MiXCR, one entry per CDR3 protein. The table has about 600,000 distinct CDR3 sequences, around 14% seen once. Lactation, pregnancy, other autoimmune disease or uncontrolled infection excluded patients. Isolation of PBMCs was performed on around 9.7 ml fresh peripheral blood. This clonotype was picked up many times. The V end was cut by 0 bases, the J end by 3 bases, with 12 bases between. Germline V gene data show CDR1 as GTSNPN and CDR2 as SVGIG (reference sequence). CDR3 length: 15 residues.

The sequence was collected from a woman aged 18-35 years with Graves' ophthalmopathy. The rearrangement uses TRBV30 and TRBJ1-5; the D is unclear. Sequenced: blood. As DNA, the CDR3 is TGTGCCTGGAGTGTGATTTCATCATCCAATCAGCCCCAGCATTTT. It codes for CAWSVISSSNQPQHF.